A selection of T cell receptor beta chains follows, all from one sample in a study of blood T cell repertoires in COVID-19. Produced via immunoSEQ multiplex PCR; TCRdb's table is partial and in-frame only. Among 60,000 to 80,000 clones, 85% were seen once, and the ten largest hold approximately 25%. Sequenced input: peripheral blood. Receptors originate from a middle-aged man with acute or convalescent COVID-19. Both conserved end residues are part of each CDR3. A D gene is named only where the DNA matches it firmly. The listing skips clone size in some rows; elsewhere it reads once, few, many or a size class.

CDR3nt: TGTGCCAGCAGCCTGGGACAGGGTGGGTCTCTCACTGAAGCTTTCTTT
CDR3aa: CASSLGQGGSLTEAFF
abundance: -
d_gene: TRBD1
v_gene: TRBV11-2
j_gene: TRBJ1-1
len: 16

CDR3nt: TGTGCCAGCAGCTTAGGGGCCAGGAATGAGCAGTTCTTC
CDR3aa: CASSLGARNEQFF
abundance: -
d_gene: -
v_gene: TRBV7-8
j_gene: TRBJ2-1
len: 13

CDR3nt: TGTGCCAGTCAGACGGGAATGAACACTGAAGCTTTCTTT
CDR3aa: CASQTGMNTEAFF
abundance: -
d_gene: -
v_gene: TRBV7-8
j_gene: TRBJ1-1
len: 13

CDR3nt: TGCAGTGCTAAACAGCAGCCCCAGCATTTT
CDR3aa: CSAKQQPQHF
abundance: -
d_gene: -
v_gene: TRBV20-1
j_gene: TRBJ1-5
len: 10

CDR3nt: TGTGCCATCAGTGAGCCTCGGACAGGGTCCTATGGCTACACCTTC
CDR3aa: CAISEPRTGSYGYTF
abundance: -
d_gene: TRBD1
v_gene: TRBV10-3
j_gene: TRBJ1-2
len: 15

CDR3nt: TGTGCCAGCAGTTCAGGGGGCTATGGCTACACCTTC
CDR3aa: CASSSGGYGYTF
abundance: -
d_gene: TRBD1
v_gene: TRBV6-5
j_gene: TRBJ1-2
len: 12

CDR3nt: TGTGCCAGCAGCTTAGGTGGGGGGGCGGTCGGGGAGCTGTTTTTT
CDR3aa: CASSLGGGAVGELFF
abundance: -
d_gene: -
v_gene: TRBV7-2
j_gene: TRBJ2-2
len: 15

CDR3nt: TGTGCCAGTAGTGGTCCAGGGGGCTCCGACTATGGCTACACCTTC
CDR3aa: CASSGPGGSDYGYTF
abundance: once
d_gene: TRBD1
v_gene: TRBV19
j_gene: TRBJ1-2
len: 15

CDR3nt: TGTGCCAGCAGCTTGGCCGGGAATGGTGAAAAACTGTTTTTT
CDR3aa: CASSLAGNGEKLFF
abundance: -
d_gene: -
v_gene: TRBV5-4
j_gene: TRBJ1-4
len: 14

CDR3nt: TGTGCCAGCAGTTGGGGACAGGGGCCCAGAGAGACCCAGTACTTC
CDR3aa: CASSWGQGPRETQYF
abundance: -
d_gene: TRBD1
v_gene: TRBV27
j_gene: TRBJ2-5
len: 15

CDR3nt: TGTGCCAGCAGCGTAGCCGAGACAGGGGTGTCTGGCTACACCTTC
CDR3aa: CASSVAETGVSGYTF
abundance: -
d_gene: TRBD1
v_gene: TRBV9
j_gene: TRBJ1-2
len: 15

CDR3nt: TGTGCCAGCAGCCAAGCGATCCAAGAGACCCAGTACTTC
CDR3aa: CASSQAIQETQYF
abundance: once
d_gene: -
v_gene: TRBV6-5
j_gene: TRBJ2-5
len: 13

CDR3nt: TGTGCCAGCAGGAGCGACGGGGGGAGCACCGGGGAGCTGTTTTTT
CDR3aa: CASRSDGGSTGELFF
abundance: -
d_gene: TRBD2
v_gene: TRBV7-6
j_gene: TRBJ2-2
len: 15

CDR3nt: TGCGCCAGCAGCTTGTTGACAGGGGCGAATGAAAAACTGTTTTTT
CDR3aa: CASSLLTGANEKLFF
abundance: -
d_gene: TRBD1
v_gene: TRBV5-1
j_gene: TRBJ1-4
len: 15

CDR3nt: TGTGCCAGCAGCTTAGCGGGACGGACAGGCTCCTACGAGCAGTACTTC
CDR3aa: CASSLAGRTGSYEQYF
abundance: -
d_gene: TRBD1
v_gene: TRBV11-2
j_gene: TRBJ2-7
len: 16

CDR3nt: TGTGCCAGCAGCCCCGCGCCAACTACAGATACGCAGTATTTT
CDR3aa: CASSPAPTTDTQYF
abundance: -
d_gene: -
v_gene: TRBV4-2
j_gene: TRBJ2-3
len: 14

CDR3nt: TGTGCCAGCAGTTTGGAGAGAGGAGGAAACACCATATATTTT
CDR3aa: CASSLERGGNTIYF
abundance: -
d_gene: -
v_gene: TRBV2
j_gene: TRBJ1-3
len: 14

CDR3nt: TGTGCCAGCAGTCACCGGGACAGAGAAGGTACGAAGCAGTACTTC
CDR3aa: CASSHRDREGTKQYF
abundance: -
d_gene: TRBD1
v_gene: TRBV6-5
j_gene: TRBJ2-7
len: 15

CDR3nt: TGTGCCAGCAGTTACTCTGTTTCAGGGGCCTATGGCTACACCTTC
CDR3aa: CASSYSVSGAYGYTF
abundance: few
d_gene: -
v_gene: TRBV6-5
j_gene: TRBJ1-2
len: 15

CDR3nt: TGTGCCAGCACTTCTAGGGGGACGGGGACCGGGGAGCTGTTTTTT
CDR3aa: CASTSRGTGTGELFF
abundance: -
d_gene: -
v_gene: TRBV6-6
j_gene: TRBJ2-2
len: 15

CDR3nt: TGTGCCAGCAGTTGGCGTCCAGGGGGCACTGAAGCTTTCTTT
CDR3aa: CASSWRPGGTEAFF
abundance: -
d_gene: TRBD1
v_gene: TRBV27
j_gene: TRBJ1-1
len: 14

CDR3nt: TGTGCCAGCAGTGACGGACAGGGGGCAAAGACCGGGGAGCTGTTTTTT
CDR3aa: CASSDGQGAKTGELFF
abundance: -
d_gene: TRBD1
v_gene: TRBV25-1
j_gene: TRBJ2-2
len: 16

CDR3nt: TGTGCCAGCAGCCAAGATCGGCGGACAGTTGAGTATTTT
CDR3aa: CASSQDRRTVEYF
abundance: -
d_gene: -
v_gene: TRBV14
j_gene: TRBJ2-3
len: 13

CDR3nt: TGTGCCAGCACGACTAGCGGGGGGTTCTTAGGGGAGCTGTTTTTT
CDR3aa: CASTTSGGFLGELFF
abundance: -
d_gene: TRBD2
v_gene: TRBV11-2
j_gene: TRBJ2-2
len: 15